This TCR beta chain was identified in a study of neurological immune-mediated disorders. Study-level results: Healthy controls had more TCR clonal expansion than multiple sclerosis, which showed the least, whereas HTLV-1-associated myelopathy showed the most.

CDR3 size: 15 residues. V lost 4 bases, J lost 8 bases, and 21 bases lay in between. CDR1 SGHDT and CDR2 YYEEEE come from the germline V gene. Using its own MiXCR run on the 5' RACE reads, TCRdb lists one record per CDR3 protein. The sample has more than 9,000 distinct CDR3 sequences, 21% seen once. Sorted libraries came from around 990,000 CD4+ or CD8+ T cells. As for this clonotype: Its antigen is currently unknown. A much larger clone differs by one base, so this may be a read error.

This receptor was taken from a woman aged 60-75 years with HTLV-1-associated myelopathy (HAM/TSP). The chain couples TRBV5-6 to TRBJ1-2, with TRBD1 as a possible D gene (5 bases). Sequencing input: CD8+ T cells from blood. CDR3 loop: CASSHYGGRAGGYTF. The CDR3, as DNA: TGTGCCAGCAGCCATTACGGCGGCAGGGCGGGCGGCTACACCTTC.